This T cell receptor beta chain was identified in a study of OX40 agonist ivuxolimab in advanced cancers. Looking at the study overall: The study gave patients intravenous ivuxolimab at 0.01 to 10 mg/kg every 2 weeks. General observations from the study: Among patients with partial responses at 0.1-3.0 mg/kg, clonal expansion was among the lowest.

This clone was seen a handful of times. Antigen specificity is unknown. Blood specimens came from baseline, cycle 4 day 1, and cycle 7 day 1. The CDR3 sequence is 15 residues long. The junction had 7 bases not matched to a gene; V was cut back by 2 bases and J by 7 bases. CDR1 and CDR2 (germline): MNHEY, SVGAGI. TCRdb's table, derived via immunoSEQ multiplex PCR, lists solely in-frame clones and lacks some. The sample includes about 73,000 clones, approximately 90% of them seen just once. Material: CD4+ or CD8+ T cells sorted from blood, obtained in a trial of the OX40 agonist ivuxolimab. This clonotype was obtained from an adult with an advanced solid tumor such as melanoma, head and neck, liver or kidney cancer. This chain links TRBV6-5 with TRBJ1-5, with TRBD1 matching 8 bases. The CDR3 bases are TGTGCCAGCAGTTACCCCGGACAGGGAAGGCAGCCCCAGCATTTT. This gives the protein CASSYPGQGRQPQHF.